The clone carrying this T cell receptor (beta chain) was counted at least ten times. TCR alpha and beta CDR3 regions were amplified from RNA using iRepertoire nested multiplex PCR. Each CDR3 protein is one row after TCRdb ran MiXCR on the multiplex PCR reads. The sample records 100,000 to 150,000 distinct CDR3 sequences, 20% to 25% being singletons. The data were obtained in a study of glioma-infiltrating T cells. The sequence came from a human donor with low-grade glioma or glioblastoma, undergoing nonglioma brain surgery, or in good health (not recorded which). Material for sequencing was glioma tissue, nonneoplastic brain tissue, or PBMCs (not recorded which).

The CDR3 is CASSSRGRGNTEAFF. For the CDR3, the DNA is TGTGCCAGCAGTTCGAGGGGGCGAGGGAACACTGAAGCTTTCTTT. The rearrangement uses TRBV28 and TRBJ1-1; 7 bases are shared with TRBD1. With 4 bases clipped from V and 1 base from J, the junction kept 6 bases outside the gene matches. Germline-derived CDR1 and CDR2 are MDHEN and SYDVKM. The CDR3 totals 15 residues.